The 32 T cell receptor beta chains reported below all come from one sample, sequenced in a study of identical twins. Each CDR3 protein is one row after TCRdb ran MiXCR on the 5' RACE reads. The profile shows approximately 1.8 million distinct CDR3 sequences, about 32% of them singletons. Sequencing was performed on cord blood. These receptors were obtained from a newborn girl in good health.

The gene calls are TRBV7-2 and TRBJ1-5, with D tentatively TRBD1 (5 bases). CDR3 length: 15 amino acids. In germline, CDR1 is SGHTA, CDR2 FQGNSA. V lost 1 base and J 4 bases, leaving 11 bases between the germline ends. The CDR3 nucleotides are TGTGCCAGCAGCTTAGAACAGGCAGGGAATCAGCCCCAGCATTTT. Its translation: CASSLEQAGNQPQHF.

Of note for this clonotype: Germline is not matched at one junction end, which may reflect a read error. The chain couples TRBV7-9 to TRBJ2-3; D is undetermined. The CDR3 is 15 residues long. Looked up from germline, CDR1 is SEHNR and CDR2 is FQNEAQ (reference sequence). CDR3 DNA: TGTGCCAACAGCTTAGAAAACCGTAGAGCAGATACGCAGTATTTT. It yields the protein CANSLENRRADTQYF.

J is TRBJ1-2 and V is TRBV20-1; D not resolved. The V gene's germline CDR1 is DFQATT and CDR2 SNEGSKA (reference sequence). Trimming took 8 bases from V and 3 from J, leaving 19 bases between them. The CDR3 extends over 14 amino acids. CDR3 protein: CSTKRPGVYYGYTF. The CDR3 region has the DNA TGCAGTACCAAGCGGCCCGGGGTTTACTATGGCTACACCTTC.

V gene TRBV27 combines with J gene TRBJ1-2; the D is unclear. The germline V and J ends were trimmed by 0 bases and 5 bases, with 10 bases remaining between them. This CDR3 spans 14 amino acids. Germline V lookup: CDR1 MNHEY, CDR2 SMNVEV (reference sequence). The CDR3 region has the DNA TGTGCCAGCAGTTTATCAGGGATTAGGTATGGCTACACCTTC. As protein: CASSLSGIRYGYTF.

The chain couples TRBV20-1 to TRBJ2-4; TRBD2 matches at 10 bases. This CDR3 comprises 14 residues. Germline CDR1 and CDR2: DFQATT and SNEGSKA (reference sequence). V shed 2 bases, J shed 13 bases, and the junction held 11 bases outside the gene matches. The DNA of the CDR3 is TGCAGTGCTAGATGGACTAGCGGAGGATACGACCAGTACTTC. Its translation: CSARWTSGGYDQYF.

This clonotype was found a few times. The rearrangement joins TRBV27 to TRBJ2-5, with D perhaps given as TRBD1 or TRBD2 (6 bases each). Trimming cost V 8 bases and J 11 bases, with 18 bases left between them. The germline CDR1 and CDR2 sequences are MNHEY and SMNVEV (reference sequence). There are 12 residues in the CDR3. CDR3 in DNA: TGTGCCAGCGCGGGACACCGGAATGAGCAGTACTTC. Amino acid sequence: CASAGHRNEQYF.

This clonotype was seen many times. The genes are TRBV20-1 and TRBJ2-3; TRBD1 matches 7 bases. This CDR3 is built from 14 residues. J gave up 4 bases and V 5 bases, and 9 bases lay outside the gene matches. Per germline, CDR1 DFQATT and CDR2 SNEGSKA (reference sequence). For the CDR3, the DNA is TGCAGTGCTCAATATACGACAGGGTCAGATACGCAGTATTTT. Residues: CSAQYTTGSDTQYF.

The chain combines TRBV12-3 or TRBV12-4 with TRBJ2-1; no reliable D call. V lost 5 bases, J lost 15 bases, and 11 bases lay in between. This CDR3 region has 10 residues. The CDR3: CASSGCPRFF. CDR3 in DNA: TGTGCCAGCAGTGGGTGTCCCCGGTTCTTC.

The V gene is TRBV20-1, the J gene TRBJ2-1; the match to TRBD1 covers 7 bases. Germline values: CDR1 DFQATT, CDR2 SNEGSKA (reference sequence). This CDR3 is 13 amino acids long. The trim removed 5 bases at V and 15 bases at J, leaving 16 bases unmatched. The CDR3 bases are TGCAGTGCTGCTGGTTGGGACAGTGGGACGTCGTTCTTC. Translation: CSAAGWDSGTSFF.

The chain has TRBV10-3 and TRBJ2-5; TRBD2 matches at 9 bases. CDR1 ENHRY and CDR2 SYGVKD come from the germline V gene. Losses at the gene ends were 7 bases for V and 11 bases for J; bases not matched to a gene: 11. The CDR3 totals 13 residues. The CDR3, as DNA: TGTGCCATCAAAGCGGGAGGCCCCTACGGGCAGTACTTC. Protein product: CAIKAGGPYGQYF.

This clonotype was observed many times. V and J are TRBV28 and TRBJ2-7, with D possibly TRBD1 on 6 matching bases. This CDR3 spans 13 amino acids. With 2 bases removed from V and 3 bases from J, the gap between germline ends came to 8 bases. Germline V gives CDR1 MDHEN, CDR2 SYDVKM. Here the CDR3 reads CASSLDRNYEQYF. CDR3 sequence (DNA): TGTGCCAGCAGTTTAGACAGGAACTACGAGCAGTACTTC.

The chain uses TRBV7-2 and TRBJ2-3, with 13 bases matching TRBD2. This CDR3 is built from 17 residues. Per germline, CDR1 SGHTA and CDR2 FQGNSA. Trimming removed 5 bases from V and 2 bases from J; junction bases left unmatched: 7. The CDR3 loop reads CASSGGTSGTLTDTQYF. The CDR3 bases are TGTGCCAGCAGCGGAGGGACTAGCGGGACCCTCACAGATACGCAGTATTTT.

The chain has TRBV3-1 and TRBJ2-4; 13 nucleotides align to TRBD2. The CDR3 contains 17 residues. Per germline, CDR1 LGHDT and CDR2 YNNKEL (reference sequence). Trimming at V came to 6 bases and at J to 7 bases, leaving 12 bases not matched to a gene. The CDR3 region is CASSIGLAGDLFNIQYF. The DNA for the CDR3 is TGTGCCAGCAGTATTGGACTAGCGGGAGATTTATTCAACATTCAGTACTTC.

This clonotype was detected once. The conserved phenylalanine or tryptophan is not found at the CDR3 terminus, so this likely reflects a read error. This chain links TRBV20-1 with TRBJ2-7; D gene unclear. Germline V gene data show CDR1 as DFQATT and CDR2 as SNEGSKA (reference sequence). Trimming removed 6 bases at V and 2 bases at J, with 17 bases between. CDR3 length equals 14 residues. CDR3 loop: CSAWTDIPAYEQYC. The CDR3 DNA sequence: TGCAGTGCGTGGACGGATATACCAGCCTACGAGCAGTACTGC.

This clonotype came up many times. V usage is TRBV20-1 and J usage is TRBJ2-3, with D uncertain. CDR1 is DFQATT and CDR2 is SNEGSKA in the germline V gene (reference sequence). With 0 bases removed from V and 2 bases from J, the gap between germline ends came to 12 bases. The CDR3 covers 15 residues. The CDR3 reads CSARDTLIPTDTQYF. DNA for the CDR3: TGCAGTGCTAGAGATACCCTGATCCCCACAGATACGCAGTATTTT.

This rearrangement joins TRBV7-2 to TRBJ2-6, with TRBD2 matching 8 bases. The CDR3 extends over 17 amino acids. Unmatched junction bases numbered 4, after V lost 1 base and J lost 2 bases. Germline CDR1 is SGHTA and CDR2 is FQGNSA. The CDR3 loop is CASSLDGGAAGANVLTF. The CDR3 region has the DNA TGTGCCAGCAGCTTAGACGGGGGGGCCGCTGGGGCCAACGTCCTGACTTTC.

This clonotype was seen only a few times. V gene TRBV24-1 combines with J gene TRBJ2-3; TRBD2 might be the D (6 bases). Germline assignment: CDR1 KGHDR and CDR2 SFDVKD. The CDR3 is 15 amino acids. Trimming shortened V by 9 bases and J by 1 base, and 16 bases separated the two germline ends. CDR3 sequence: CATALGGKGTDTQYF. DNA of the CDR3: TGTGCCACCGCGCTGGGGGGAAAGGGCACAGATACGCAGTATTTT.

This clonotype has more than one count but fewer than ten. The rearrangement links TRBV9 to TRBJ2-3; 8 bases agree with TRBD2. Per the germline V gene, CDR1 is SGDLS and CDR2 is YYNGEE. The CDR3 extends over 16 amino acids. J lost 2 bases, V lost 0 bases, and 5 bases had no gene match. The CDR3 DNA follows: TGTGCCAGCAGCGTAGGAAGTAGCGGGGTCACAGATACGCAGTATTTT. This encodes CASSVGSSGVTDTQYF.

The chain joins TRBV28 to TRBJ1-5; 7 bases match TRBD1. This CDR3 has 15 amino acids. Trimming cost V 2 bases and J 6 bases; bases outside gene matches: 7. The germline V gene encodes CDR1 MDHEN and CDR2 SYDVKM. CDR3: CASSLPRGASQPQHF. The CDR3 DNA sequence: TGTGCCAGCAGTTTACCCAGGGGGGCGTCTCAGCCCCAGCATTTT.

V usage is TRBV7-2 and J usage is TRBJ2-3; 9 bases match TRBD2. This CDR3 has 16 residues. Losses at the gene ends were 5 bases for V and 2 bases for J; bases not matched to a gene: 8. The germline V gene encodes CDR1 SGHTA and CDR2 FQGNSA. The CDR3 protein is CASSRLSGGYTDTQYF. Written as DNA, the CDR3 is TGTGCCAGCAGCCGTCTAAGCGGGGGGTACACAGATACGCAGTATTTT.

V usage is TRBV20-1 and J usage is TRBJ2-7; TRBD1 aligns across 7 bases. The CDR3 length is 13 residues. With 6 bases clipped from V and 6 bases from J, the junction kept 11 bases outside the gene matches. Looked up from germline, CDR1 is DFQATT and CDR2 is SNEGSKA (reference sequence). CDR3 region: CSALDRAPVEQYF. For the CDR3, the DNA is TGCAGTGCGCTTGACAGGGCACCCGTCGAGCAGTACTTC.

The chain uses TRBV12-3 or TRBV12-4 and TRBJ2-1; tentative D call: TRBD2 (5 bases). The CDR3 has 15 residues. V lost 8 bases and J lost 2, with 16 bases in between. Here the CDR3 DNA reads TGTGCCAGCGATGACCGGACTGGGGCCTACAATGAGCAGTTCTTC. This encodes CASDDRTGAYNEQFF.

This clonotype has a count of ten or more. The V and J genes are TRBV29-1 and TRBJ2-7; TRBD1 matches 7 bases. Unmatched junction bases numbered 3, after V lost 5 bases and J lost 2 bases. This CDR3 region has 12 residues. Germline V gives CDR1 SQVTM, CDR2 ANQGSEA. The CDR3 DNA is TGCAGCGTTTCCGACAGGGCCTACGAGCAGTACTTC. Translated: CSVSDRAYEQYF.

A remark on this clonotype: One base away lies a much larger clone, so this may be a sequencing read error. The rearrangement joins TRBV7-9 to TRBJ2-7; D possibly corresponds to TRBD2 (6 bases). CDR3 length: 13 residues. Germline CDR1 reads SEHNR; CDR2 reads FQNEAQ (reference sequence). CDR3: CSSSRDFTYEQYF. Here the CDR3 DNA reads TGTTCCAGCAGTCGGGACTTCACCTACGAGCAGTACTTC.

The V and J genes are TRBV6-1 and TRBJ1-5; perhaps TRBD1 as D (5 bases). CDR3 size: 16 residues. Between the trimmed V and J ends, which lost 5 bases and 6 bases, there was a span of 20 bases. Germline CDR1 and CDR2: MNHNS and SASEGT. As DNA, the CDR3 is TGTGCCAGCAGTCGAAGGGAGACAGCTTTAGGTCAGCCCCAGCATTTT. It specifies CASSRRETALGQPQHF.

The J gene is TRBJ2-1, the V gene TRBV4-1; TRBD2 might be the D (6 bases). Germline V lookup: CDR1 MGHRA, CDR2 YSYEKL. Trimming stripped 3 bases from V and 4 bases from J, with 16 bases between. The CDR3 has 16 residues. This CDR3 is CASSQRPSATYNEQFF. In DNA, the CDR3 is TGCGCCAGCAGCCAGCGTCCTAGCGCCACTTACAATGAGCAGTTCTTC.

A few counts support this clonotype. V is TRBV6-6 and J is TRBJ2-1; D unresolved. This CDR3 contains 15 residues. CDR1 and CDR2 from the germline V gene are MNHNY and SVGAGI (reference sequence). Trimming shortened V by 4 bases and J by 2 bases, and 12 bases separated the two germline ends. This CDR3 is CASSLEGQTYNEQFF. The CDR3 nucleotides are TGTGCCAGCAGTTTGGAAGGGCAGACCTACAATGAGCAGTTCTTC.

This clonotype was counted many times. The V and J genes are TRBV7-9 and TRBJ2-3; D is undetermined. Looked up from germline, CDR1 is SEHNR and CDR2 is FQNEAQ (reference sequence). CDR3 length: 14 amino acids. Trimming took 0 bases from V and 8 from J, leaving 12 bases between them. The CDR3 sequence: CASSLALAGGTQYF. The DNA of the CDR3 is TGTGCCAGCAGCTTAGCTCTCGCAGGCGGTACGCAGTATTTT. The whole variable domain, remainder taken from reference TRBV7-9 and TRBJ2-3, is DTGVSQNPRHKITKRGQNVTFRCDPISEHNRLYWYRQTLGQGPEFLTYFQNEAQLEKSRLLSDRFSAERPKGSFSTLEIQRTEQGDSAMYLCASSLALAGGTQYFGPGTRLTVL.

V usage is TRBV19 and J usage is TRBJ1-2; D is undetermined. V lost 7 bases, J lost 3 bases, and 9 bases lay in between. Germline CDR1 and CDR2: LNHDA and SQIVND (reference sequence). The CDR3 totals 12 residues. The CDR3 reads CASNDGHYGYTF. Here the CDR3 DNA reads TGTGCCAGTAACGACGGTCACTATGGCTACACCTTC.

Here the CDR3 reads CASSLRGSGTARNEQFF. In DNA, the CDR3 is TGTGCCAGCTCTCTTAGGGGCTCCGGGACCGCCAGGAATGAGCAGTTCTTC. The chain employs TRBV18 and TRBJ2-1; D possibly matches TRBD1 or TRBD2 (5 bases each). CDR1 KGHSH and CDR2 LQKENI come from the germline V gene. The CDR3 contains 17 residues. V was shortened by 6 bases and J by 7 bases, with 25 bases between the two germline ends.

The chain combines TRBV20-1 with TRBJ1-6; D uncertain. The V end lost 1 base, the J end lost 0 bases, and 16 bases lay between the germline ends. CDR3 length: 18 residues. CDR1 and CDR2 (germline): DFQATT, SNEGSKA (reference sequence). DNA for the CDR3: TGCAGTGCTAGAGGAATCAGCCCCAAGAGCTCCTATAATTCACCCCTCCACTTT. Protein sequence: CSARGISPKSSYNSPLHF.

The genes are TRBV2 and TRBJ2-1; 12 bases are a match to TRBD2. Per the germline V gene, CDR1 is SNHLY and CDR2 is FYNNEI. Trimming at V came to 6 bases and at J to 4 bases, leaving 10 bases not matched to a gene. The CDR3 runs 17 residues. The CDR3 DNA reads TGTGCCAGCAGGCCATACCCTCTAGCGGGGGGGTACAATGAGCAGTTCTTC. Translation: CASRPYPLAGGYNEQFF.